A single sample gave rise to the 28 T cell receptor beta chains below, sequenced in a study of long-term antiretroviral therapy in people with HIV. At the survey level, the v3.0 immunoSEQ assay was run. TCRdb keeps only in-frame clones here, not all; method: immunoSEQ multiplex PCR. The data hold 15,000 to 20,000 clones, with 65% to 85% observed a single time. The material was unsorted PBMCs, obtained 0.6 years after starting antiretroviral therapy. All receptors derive from a woman between 18 and 30 years old with HIV.

This chain connects TRBV29-1 to TRBJ2-3; D gene unclear. V was shortened by 7 bases and J by 2 bases, with 10 bases between the two germline ends. CDR3 length: 12 amino acids. CDR1 SQVTM and CDR2 ANQGSEA come from the germline V gene. CDR3 residues: CSANGPTDTQYF. CDR3 coding DNA: TGCAGCGCGAACGGCCCCACAGATACGCAGTATTTT.

This clone was detected only a few times. V and J are TRBV5-1 and TRBJ1-3, with D hard to call. The CDR3 has 13 residues. Germline CDR1 reads SGHRS; CDR2 reads YFSETQ. Trimming pared 4 bases from V and 2 bases from J, leaving 7 bases between. CDR3 sequence reads: CASSEEPGNTIYF. The CDR3 nucleotides are TGCGCCAGCAGCGAGGAACCTGGAAACACCATATATTTT.

The chain has TRBV10-2 and TRBJ2-3, with 8 bases aligning to TRBD2. The CDR3 has 15 residues. The germline V gene has CDR1 WSHSY and CDR2 SAAADI. Unmatched junction bases numbered 7, after V lost 6 bases and J lost 2 bases. In DNA, the CDR3 is TGCGCCAGCAGGGAGGGAGCGGGGGACACAGATACGCAGTATTTT. The encoded protein is CASREGAGDTDTQYF.

J is TRBJ2-7 and V is TRBV29-1, with unresolved D. V gave up 5 bases and J gave up 3 bases, with 17 bases separating them. This CDR3 contains 14 residues. Germline V gene sequence: CDR1 SQVTM, CDR2 ANQGSEA. This chain's CDR3 is CSVQAGLSNYEQYF. CDR3 DNA sequence: TGCAGCGTTCAGGCTGGGTTAAGCAACTACGAGCAGTACTTC.

This clone has more than one count but fewer than ten. The rearrangement joins TRBV2 to TRBJ1-3; D not certain. V was clipped by 7 bases and J by 3 bases, with 19 bases between them. Per the germline V gene, CDR1 is SNHLY and CDR2 is FYNNEI. The CDR3 extends over 16 amino acids. This CDR3 reads CASKVGTDSIGNTIYF. The CDR3 DNA reads as TGTGCCAGCAAGGTCGGCACAGACTCCATTGGAAACACCATATATTTT.

This rearrangement joins TRBV10-1 to TRBJ1-1; no firm D call. In germline, CDR1 is WNHNN, CDR2 SYGVQD (reference sequence). V dropped 8 bases and J dropped 4 bases, with 14 bases sitting between them. The CDR3 extends over 13 amino acids. CDR3 residues: CASCSQVATEAFF. CDR3 nucleotide sequence: TGCGCCAGCTGCTCGCAGGTCGCCACTGAAGCTTTCTTT.

The V gene is TRBV6-4, the J gene TRBJ2-3, with TRBD2 matching over 9 bases. Germline V gene data show CDR1 as MRHNA and CDR2 as SNTAGT. CDR3 length: 15 amino acids. V was clipped by 3 bases and J by 4 bases; unmatched bases: 5. The CDR3 DNA is TGTGCCAGCAGTGAGGCGGGGGGGGTCGCAGATACGCAGTATTTT. It translates to CASSEAGGVADTQYF.

This clone was observed a few times. J is TRBJ1-2 and V is TRBV6-5; D is perhaps TRBD1 (5 bases). This CDR3 region has 15 residues. Germline lookup yields CDR1 MNHEY and CDR2 SVGAGI. V was cut by 2 bases and J by 8 bases, with 18 bases left in between. The CDR3 region is CASSYGADPLNGYTF. CDR3 in DNA: TGTGCCAGCAGTTACGGGGCGGACCCCCTTAACGGCTACACCTTC.

V and J are TRBV9 and TRBJ2-7; possibly TRBD2 for D (6 bases). CDR1 and CDR2 from the germline V gene are SGDLS and YYNGEE. This CDR3 comprises 14 residues. The V end was cut by 2 bases, the J end by 2 bases, with 11 bases between. The CDR3 region is CASSVEGETYEQYF. The CDR3 nucleotides read TGTGCCAGCAGCGTGGAGGGAGAAACCTACGAGCAGTACTTC.

The chain links TRBV30 to TRBJ1-2; D not resolved. Trimming took off 2 bases at V and 5 bases at J, with 12 bases between the two ends. The CDR3 loop spans 13 amino acids. Germline CDR1 reads GTSNPN; CDR2 reads SVGIG (reference sequence). The CDR3 nucleotides are TGTGCCTGGAGTATCAGCCTGACTTATGGCTACACCTTC. Amino acids: CAWSISLTYGYTF.

The chain has TRBV19 and TRBJ1-1, with D possibly being TRBD1 (5 bases). Germline values: CDR1 LNHDA, CDR2 SQIVND (reference sequence). The length of the CDR3 is 14 residues. V lost 3 bases and J lost 0, with 8 bases in between. The CDR3 DNA reads TGTGCCAGTAGTATTCAGGGAATGAACACTGAAGCTTTCTTT. Amino acid sequence: CASSIQGMNTEAFF.

The gene calls are TRBV4-2 and TRBJ1-1, with TRBD1 matching over 7 bases. After removal of 0 bases from V and 5 bases from J, the junction contained 6 bases not matched to a gene. The CDR3 has 15 amino acids. Germline V gene lookup returns CDR1 LGHNA and CDR2 YNFKEQ. CDR3 residues: CASSQDNRGATEAFF. CDR3 DNA sequence: TGTGCCAGCAGCCAAGATAACAGGGGAGCGACTGAAGCTTTCTTT.

This chain links TRBV5-1 with TRBJ2-4, with TRBD2 as a possible D gene (6 bases). The CDR3 is 15 amino acids. Germline CDR1 reads SGHRS; CDR2 reads YFSETQ. V was shortened by 3 bases and J by 0 bases, with 10 bases between the two germline ends. This chain's CDR3 is CASSYAGLAKNIQYF. The CDR3 nucleotides are TGCGCCAGCAGCTACGCGGGACTAGCCAAAAACATTCAGTACTTC.

This clone appeared a few times. The chain recombines TRBV5-6 with TRBJ2-1, with D perhaps matching TRBD1 or TRBD2 (5 bases each). The CDR3 has 14 residues. V lost 3 bases and J lost 8, with 15 bases in between. CDR1 and CDR2 from the germline V gene are SGHDT and YYEEEE. The CDR3 loop is CASSSLGEWHEQFF. CDR3 bases: TGTGCCAGCAGCTCGCTGGGGGAGTGGCATGAGCAGTTCTTC.

CDR3 bases: TGTGCCAGCAGCCTACTAGGACAGGGGGAATTTTCTGGAAACACCATATATTTT. It specifies CASSLLGQGEFSGNTIYF. This chain links TRBV4-2 with TRBJ1-3; 10 positions match TRBD1. The germline gives CDR1 LGHNA, CDR2 YNFKEQ. CDR3 length: 18 residues. J lost 1 base, V lost 4 bases, and 10 bases had no gene match.

The chain combines TRBV5-6 with TRBJ1-2; D is unresolved. This CDR3 contains 13 residues. Deletions cut 4 bases from V and 4 bases from J, with 11 bases between. Germline V gene data show CDR1 as SGHDT and CDR2 as YYEEEE. The CDR3 nucleotides read TGTGCCAGCAGCCCGAGGACGGGCTATGGCTACACCTTC. It codes for CASSPRTGYGYTF.

The chain recombines TRBV5-4 with TRBJ2-2; 11 nucleotides match TRBD2. CDR3 length: 16 amino acids. Germline CDR1 reads SGHNT; CDR2 reads YYREEE (reference sequence). Trimming cost V 3 bases and J 7 bases; bases outside gene matches: 8. CDR3 nucleotides: TGTGCCAGCAGCTACCTAGCGGGAGGAGGTAACGGGGAGCTGTTTTTT. This sequence encodes CASSYLAGGGNGELFF. The full variable domain, with the rest looked up from reference TRBV5-4 and TRBJ2-2, is ETGVTQSPTHLIKTRGQQVTLRCSSQSGHNTVSWYQQALGQGPQFIFQYYREEENGRGNFPPRFSGLQFPNYSSELNVNALELDDSALYLCASSYLAGGGNGELFFGEGSRLTVL.

This clone was detected once. The chain joins TRBV27 to TRBJ2-7; D unclear. The V gene's germline CDR1 is MNHEY and CDR2 SMNVEV (reference sequence). V was shortened by 3 bases and J by 6 bases, with 12 bases between the two germline ends. The CDR3 loop spans 13 amino acids. The DNA of the CDR3 is TGTGCCAGCAGTTTGGAGCGCTTTAGCGAGCAGTACTTC. Its protein is CASSLERFSEQYF.

The chain is built from TRBV6-4 and TRBJ1-5; D is possibly TRBD1 (6 bases). Germline-derived CDR1 and CDR2 are MRHNA and SNTAGT. Between the trimmed V and J ends, which lost 7 bases and 1 base, there was a span of 8 bases. The CDR3 extends over 13 amino acids. The chain's CDR3 is CASKRGSNQPQHF. CDR3 in DNA: TGTGCCAGCAAAAGGGGGAGCAATCAGCCCCAGCATTTT.

This clone has just a few counts. V usage is TRBV9 and J usage is TRBJ1-1; the D is unclear. V was trimmed by 3 bases and J by 0 bases, leaving 12 bases between them. CDR1 is SGDLS, CDR2 YYNGEE, per germline. This CDR3 is built from 15 residues. As DNA, the CDR3 is TGTGCCAGCAGCGCCGATCCGGGCATGAACACTGAAGCTTTCTTT. Translated, it gives CASSADPGMNTEAFF. Full variable domain (rest looked up from reference TRBV9 and TRBJ1-1): DSGVTQTPKHLITATGQRVTLRCSPRSGDLSVYWYQQSLDQGLQFLIQYYNGEERAKGNILERFSAQQFPDLHSELNLSSLELGDSALYFCASSADPGMNTEAFFGQGTRLTVV.

The genes are TRBV4-3 and TRBJ1-5, with 8 bases lining up with TRBD1. CDR3 length equals 13 residues. The V gene end was trimmed by 4 bases and the J gene end by 9 bases; junction bases not matched to a gene: 5. Germline assignment: CDR1 LGHNA and CDR2 YSLEER. The CDR3 coding sequence is TGCGCCAGCAGCCCGCGGACAGGGCGGCCCCAGCATTTT. Translation: CASSPRTGRPQHF.

The rearrangement links TRBV4-2 to TRBJ1-6, with 9 nucleotides matching TRBD1. CDR3 length: 16 residues. J was trimmed by 6 bases and V by 2 bases; bases with no gene match: 5. Germline CDR1 and CDR2: LGHNA and YNFKEQ. The CDR3 DNA sequence: TGTGCCAGCAGCCAACAACAGGGGGCAGGTAATTCACCCCTCCACTTT. It is translated as CASSQQQGAGNSPLHF.

The V and J genes are TRBV7-9 and TRBJ1-1; 8 bases line up with TRBD1. The CDR3 runs 16 residues. V was clipped by 6 bases and J by 1 base; unmatched bases: 10. Germline V gene sequence: CDR1 SEHNR, CDR2 FQNEAQ (reference sequence). The CDR3 loop reads CASSPADRGRNTEAFF. The CDR3 region has the DNA TGTGCCAGCAGTCCTGCCGACAGGGGCCGGAACACTGAAGCTTTCTTT.

The V gene is TRBV27, the J gene TRBJ1-4; the D is unclear. This CDR3 contains 12 residues. V lost 4 bases, J lost 5 bases, and 5 bases lay in between. Germline assignment: CDR1 MNHEY and CDR2 SMNVEV (reference sequence). The CDR3 region has the DNA TGTGCCAGCAGTTCATCCAATGAAAAACTGTTTTTT. This translates into CASSSSNEKLFF.

This chain links TRBV7-9 with TRBJ2-2; D uncertain. Trimming pared 2 bases from V and 8 bases from J, leaving 15 bases between. This CDR3 contains 15 residues. Germline-derived CDR1 and CDR2 are SEHNR and FQNEAQ (reference sequence). CDR3 protein: CASSLNYPLGGELFF. For the CDR3, the DNA is TGTGCCAGCAGCTTAAACTACCCGCTGGGTGGGGAGCTGTTTTTT.

This clone has only a few counts. V gene TRBV5-1 combines with J gene TRBJ1-1; possible D gene TRBD1, 6 bases. The CDR3 contains 13 residues. Germline lookup yields CDR1 SGHRS and CDR2 YFSETQ. Between the trimmed V and J ends, which lost 2 bases and 5 bases, there was a span of 10 bases. The CDR3 DNA is TGCGCCAGCAGCTTTACACAGGGAACTGAAGCTTTCTTT. It yields the protein CASSFTQGTEAFF. The full variable domain, rest sourced from reference TRBV5-1 and TRBJ1-1, is KAGVTQTPRYLIKTRGQQVTLSCSPISGHRSVSWYQQTPGQGLQFLFEYFSETQRNKGNFPGRFSGRQFSNSRSEMNVSTLELGDSALYLCASSFTQGTEAFFGQGTRLTVV.

This clone was counted between two and nine times. The gene calls are TRBV2 and TRBJ2-2, with 9 nucleotides matching TRBD2. Germline V gene lookup returns CDR1 SNHLY and CDR2 FYNNEI. Trimming cost V 1 base and J 1 base; bases outside gene matches: 4. The CDR3 length is 17 residues. CDR3: CASSEVGRGGNTGELFF. As DNA, the CDR3 is TGTGCCAGCAGTGAAGTAGGGCGGGGGGGGAACACCGGGGAGCTGTTTTTT.

This chain uses TRBV6-1 with TRBJ1-4, with no clear D. The germline V gene has CDR1 MNHNS and CDR2 SASEGT. There are 15 residues in the CDR3. The ends were cut back, 1 base at V and 4 bases at J, with 10 bases in the middle. The CDR3 coding sequence is TGTGCCAGCAGTGAAGGGGTGGGTTTTAATGAAAAACTGTTTTTT. Its protein is CASSEGVGFNEKLFF.